A single sample gave rise to the 9 T cell receptor beta chains below, sequenced in a study of post-analysis software for immune sequencing data. Presence of unique molecular identifiers characterized the TCR beta cDNA libraries. TCRdb independently ran MiXCR on the PCR reads; one entry per CDR3 protein. Seen here are over 150,000 distinct CDR3 sequences, around 34% observed once, and the top ten hold 25% to 35%. Sequenced here: blood, sampled after autologous hematopoietic stem cell transplantation. The receptors come from a girl aged 5 to 17 with multiple sclerosis.

This clonotype was detected a few times. The J gene is TRBJ1-1, the V gene TRBV5-1; D is uncertain. In germline, CDR1 is SGHRS, CDR2 YFSETQ. The length of the CDR3 is 14 residues. V was pared by 3 bases and J by 1 base, with 10 bases between. For the CDR3, the DNA is TGCGCCAGCAGCTGCACGGGTAGGAACACTGAAGCTTTCTTT. Protein sequence: CASSCTGRNTEAFF.

The gene calls are TRBV20-1 and TRBJ2-1, with 13 bases fitting TRBD2. The CDR3 has 14 residues. The J segment lost 6 bases and the V segment lost 5 bases, leaving 4 bases of the junction unmatched. Germline CDR1 is DFQATT and CDR2 is SNEGSKA (reference sequence). In nucleotides, the CDR3 is TGCAGTGCTGACGGACTAGCGGGGGTCAATGAGCAGTTCTTC. It encodes CSADGLAGVNEQFF.

This clonotype was counted between two and nine times. The chain joins TRBV5-1 to TRBJ2-1, with TRBD2 matching over 8 bases. CDR3 length equals 16 residues. CDR1 is SGHRS and CDR2 is YFSETQ in the germline V gene. With 4 bases clipped from V and 6 bases from J, the junction kept 12 bases outside the gene matches. CDR3 in DNA: TGCGCCAGCAGCGCGAGGGGGACTAGTTTTGGCAATGAGCAGTTCTTC. It translates to CASSARGTSFGNEQFF.

The rearrangement joins TRBV11-2 to TRBJ1-2; a possible D gene is TRBD1 (5 bases). The V and J ends lost 4 bases and 8 bases respectively, with 14 bases between them. CDR3 size: 13 residues. Per germline, CDR1 SGHAT and CDR2 FQNNGV. CDR3 bases: TGTGCCAGCAGCTCGGAGGGACGGGGGGGCTACACCTTC. Its translation: CASSSEGRGGYTF.

Only one count was recorded for this clonotype. The V and J genes are TRBV7-2 and TRBJ2-7, with D tentatively TRBD2 (6 bases). V lost 3 bases, J lost 2 bases, and 17 bases lay in between. Germline CDR1 SGHTA, CDR2 FQGNSA. CDR3 length: 16 amino acids. The CDR3 sequence: CASSFNAKRVAYEQYF. Here the CDR3 DNA reads TGTGCCAGCAGCTTCAACGCAAAGCGGGTGGCCTACGAGCAGTACTTC.

This clonotype occurred many times. The V call is TRBV6-5, the J call TRBJ2-3, with TRBD2 as a possible D gene (6 bases). Germline assignment: CDR1 MNHEY and CDR2 SVGAGI. V shed 2 bases and J shed 0 bases, with 9 bases lying between them. The CDR3 has 15 residues. The CDR3 sequence is CASSYREVSTDTQYF. In DNA form, the CDR3 reads TGTGCCAGCAGTTACAGGGAGGTTAGCACAGATACGCAGTATTTT.

On this clonotype: A read error may be the cause here, since a much bigger clone is one base away. This sequence joins TRBV20-1 and TRBJ2-7; a possible D gene is TRBD1 (6 bases). In germline, CDR1 is DFQATT, CDR2 SNEGSKA (reference sequence). The CDR3 consists of 13 residues. V lost 8 bases and J lost 7, with 21 bases in between. The CDR3 region has the DNA TGCAGTACCGAGGAGGACAGCTACAATGAGCAGTACTTC. It specifies CSTEEDSYNEQYF.

This clonotype showed up just a few times. This chain uses TRBV20-1 with TRBJ1-1; D gene unclear. Germline V gives CDR1 DFQATT, CDR2 SNEGSKA (reference sequence). Trimming removed 2 bases from V and 8 bases from J, with 21 bases in between. The CDR3 totals 15 residues. CDR3 nucleotide sequence: TGCAGTGCTAGAAGGTATCTGGGCAACGAAATAGAAGCTTTCTTT. Its translation is CSARRYLGNEIEAFF.

The CDR3 region has the DNA TGTGCCACCAGCAGAGATACCACAGGCACAGATACGCAGTATTTT. Protein: CATSRDTTGTDTQYF. The chain recombines TRBV15 with TRBJ2-3, with D unresolved. The CDR3 loop spans 15 amino acids. V gave up 0 bases and J gave up 1 base, with 8 bases separating them. Germline CDR1 reads LNHNV; CDR2 reads YYDKDF (reference sequence).